A selection of T cell receptor beta chains follows, all from one sample in a study of blood T cell repertoires in COVID-19. Produced via immunoSEQ multiplex PCR; TCRdb's table is partial and in-frame only. This sample has about 520,000 clones, with over 75% found just once. Specimen: peripheral blood. Every receptor here comes from a human donor in a cohort sampled during active COVID-19. CDR3s include the opening cysteine and the closing phenylalanine or tryptophan. Each record gives: CDR3 protein, CDR3 DNA, J gene, V gene, clone size, D gene, CDR3 length. The D gene is left open where the match is weak. Clone size is given for some rows only: seen once, a few or many times, or a class if the clone is expanded.

CASSQQGTGNTIYF | TGTGCCAGCAGTCAACAGGGAACTGGAAACACCATATATTTT | TRBJ1-3 | TRBV27 | - | - | 14
CASSPGLANLGYEQYF | TGTGCCAGCTCACCGGGACTAGCTAACTTGGGCTACGAGCAGTACTTC | TRBJ2-7 | TRBV18 | - | TRBD2 | 16
CASSSLTGVVNGYTF | TGCGCCAGCAGCTCACTTACAGGGGTAGTCAATGGCTACACCTTC | TRBJ1-2 | TRBV5-1 | - | TRBD1 | 15
CASSQGLALAGELFF | TGTGCCAGCAGCCAAGGACTAGCGTTGGCCGGGGAGCTGTTTTTT | TRBJ2-2 | TRBV7-3 | - | TRBD2 | 15
CARSLEPGISTDTQYF | TGTGCCAGAAGCTTGGAGCCAGGGATAAGCACAGATACGCAGTATTTT | TRBJ2-3 | TRBV5-3 | - | - | 16
CASSLTENTEAFF | TGTGCCAGTAGTCTCACAGAGAACACTGAAGCTTTCTTT | TRBJ1-1 | TRBV19 | - | - | 13
CASSFQQPPDTQYF | TGTGCCAGCAGCTTTCAACAGCCGCCAGATACGCAGTATTTT | TRBJ2-3 | TRBV7-2 | - | - | 14
CAWSGRTTNELNSYNEQFF | TGTGCCTGGAGTGGAAGGACTACCAATGAATTAAACTCCTACAATGAGCAGTTCTTC | TRBJ2-1 | TRBV30 | - | - | 19
CASTFGGPSRNEQFF | TGTGCCAGCACCTTCGGAGGGCCATCCCGCAATGAGCAGTTCTTC | TRBJ2-1 | TRBV11-2 | - | - | 15
CATGHGGQYDEQYF | TGTGCCACGGGGCACGGGGGGCAATATGACGAGCAGTACTTC | TRBJ2-7 | TRBV24-1 | - | - | 14
CASSITNTGELFF | TGTGCCAGTAGTATTACGAACACCGGGGAGCTGTTTTTT | TRBJ2-2 | TRBV19 | few | - | 13
CASSPGRGPNYGYTF | TGTGCCAGCTCACCAGGTAGGGGGCCGAACTATGGCTACACCTTC | TRBJ1-2 | TRBV18 | - | TRBD1 | 15
CASKKQVYGTDTQYF | TGTGCCAGCAAAAAACAGGTTTATGGCACAGATACGCAGTATTTT | TRBJ2-3 | TRBV6-4 | - | - | 15
CASSLEASSTDTQYF | TGCGCCAGCAGCTTAGAAGCGTCAAGCACAGATACGCAGTATTTT | TRBJ2-3 | TRBV5-1 | - | - | 15
CASRWTGYSNQPQHF | TGTGCCAGCAGGTGGACAGGCTATAGCAATCAGCCCCAGCATTTT | TRBJ1-5 | TRBV28 | - | TRBD1 | 15
CASSVRWESHEQYF | TGTGCCAGCAGCGTTCGGTGGGAGTCCCACGAGCAGTACTTC | TRBJ2-7 | TRBV9 | many | - | 14
CASSRGAPLGGRREQFF | TGTGCCAGTAGTAGGGGGGCTCCCTTAGGCGGGAGAAGGGAGCAGTTCTTC | TRBJ2-1 | TRBV19 | - | - | 17
CASRHTPDREQFF | TGTGCCAGCCGCCATACCCCCGACAGGGAGCAGTTCTTC | TRBJ2-1 | TRBV6-5 | - | - | 13
CASSTYRDSGEPQHF | TGTGCCAGCAGTACTTACCGGGACAGTGGAGAGCCCCAGCATTTT | TRBJ1-5 | TRBV27 | - | TRBD1 | 15
CASSPLETLGGEYGYTF | TGTGCCAGCAGTCCCCTGGAGACACTCGGTGGGGAGTATGGCTACACCTTC | TRBJ1-2 | TRBV25-1 | - | - | 17
CASSLGGQGTEAFF | TGTGCCAGCAGCTTAGGGGGACAGGGTACTGAAGCTTTCTTT | TRBJ1-1 | TRBV11-3 | - | TRBD1 | 14
CASSYRTGEETQYF | TGTGCCAGCAGTTACCGCACAGGGGAAGAGACCCAGTACTTC | TRBJ2-5 | TRBV6-5 | - | TRBD1 | 14
CASSQPGLYNEQFF | TGTGCCAGCAGCCAACCGGGACTGTACAATGAGCAGTTCTTC | TRBJ2-1 | TRBV11-1 | - | - | 14
CASSPRASFSEQYF | TGTGCCAGCAGCCCCAGGGCCTCTTTCTCCGAGCAGTACTTC | TRBJ2-7 | TRBV13 | - | - | 14
CASSVGGLAGLSYTQYF | TGTGCCAGCAGCGTAGGGGGACTAGCGGGGCTTTCGTATACGCAGTATTTT | TRBJ2-3 | TRBV9 | - | TRBD2 | 17
CASSQTGLLPYEQYF | TGTGCCAGCAGCCAGACGGGACTTCTCCCCTACGAGCAGTACTTC | TRBJ2-7 | TRBV14 | once | - | 15
CASSTPGQDFFSNQPQHF | TGTGCCAGCAGCACCCCGGGACAAGACTTTTTTAGCAATCAGCCCCAGCATTTT | TRBJ1-5 | TRBV28 | - | - | 18
CASSGRQGTYGYTF | TGTGCCAGCAGTGGAAGACAGGGGACCTATGGCTACACCTTC | TRBJ1-2 | TRBV27 | few | TRBD1 | 14
CASSLNAGLVDTQYF | TGTGCCAGCAGCTTGAATGCAGGGTTAGTAGATACGCAGTATTTT | TRBJ2-3 | TRBV5-5 | - | - | 15
CASSVGQLSGNTIYF | TGTGCCAGCAGCGTAGGACAACTCTCTGGAAACACCATATATTTT | TRBJ1-3 | TRBV9 | once | - | 15
CASSYSTGAANSPLHF | TGTGCCAGCAGTTACTCGACAGGGGCGGCAAATTCACCCCTCCACTTT | TRBJ1-6 | TRBV6-5 | - | TRBD1 | 16
CASSQKTGTDYF | TGTGCCAGCAGCCAAAAGACCGGGACTGATTACTTC | TRBJ2-7 | TRBV3-1/TRBV3-2 | - | - | 12
CASSLVSLSGGELFF | TGTGCCAGCAGCTTAGTATCCCTCTCCGGCGGGGAGCTGTTTTTT | TRBJ2-2 | TRBV7-9 | - | - | 15
CASERDRGRSNEQFF | TGTGCCAGCGAAAGGGACAGGGGTCGGAGTAATGAGCAGTTCTTC | TRBJ2-1 | TRBV28 | - | TRBD1 | 15
CASSLGALGPSGYTF | TGTGCCAGCAGCTTGGGGGCTTTGGGGCCTTCTGGCTACACCTTC | TRBJ1-2 | TRBV5-4 | once | - | 15
CASSVGTSGRPRISTDTQYF | TGTGCCAGCAGCGTAGGGACTAGCGGGAGGCCCCGTATTAGCACAGATACGCAGTATTTT | TRBJ2-3 | TRBV5-4 | once | TRBD2 | 20
CASSQGVPPLAGGHEQYF | TGCGCCAGCAGCCAAGGGGTGCCACCCCTAGCGGGAGGCCACGAGCAGTACTTC | TRBJ2-7 | TRBV4-1 | - | TRBD2 | 18
CASSLSGTSGETQYF | TGTGCCAGCAGCTTAAGTGGGACTAGCGGAGAGACCCAGTACTTC | TRBJ2-5 | TRBV11-2 | - | TRBD2 | 15
CASRSGGNYGYTF | TGTGCCAGCAGATCGGGTGGAAACTATGGCTACACCTTC | TRBJ1-2 | TRBV28 | - | - | 13
CASSSVTSGEPGRYF | TGTGCCAGCAGCTCGGTGACTAGCGGGGAACCGGGTCGGTACTTC | TRBJ2-4 | TRBV7-9 | - | TRBD2 | 15
CASSRLPAGGEQYF | TGTGCCAGCAGTCGGCTGCCGGCGGGAGGCGAGCAGTACTTC | TRBJ2-7 | TRBV28 | - | TRBD2 | 14
CASSLAGSGRLYEQYF | TGCGCCAGCAGCTTGGCCGGAAGCGGGAGGCTGTACGAGCAGTACTTC | TRBJ2-7 | TRBV5-1 | - | TRBD2 | 16
CASSEAGRGPEAFF | TGTGCCAGCAGTGAAGCTGGCAGGGGTCCTGAAGCTTTCTTT | TRBJ1-1 | TRBV2 | - | - | 14
CASLPGERADTEAFF | TGTGCCAGCTTACCAGGGGAAAGGGCGGACACTGAAGCTTTCTTT | TRBJ1-1 | TRBV7-9 | - | - | 15
CASSATSGVGNEQFF | TGTGCCAGCAGCGCTACTAGCGGAGTTGGCAATGAGCAGTTCTTC | TRBJ2-1 | TRBV2 | - | TRBD2 | 15
CASSSSSGSTDTQYF | TGCGCCAGCAGCTCTTCTAGCGGGAGCACAGATACGCAGTATTTT | TRBJ2-3 | TRBV5-1 | - | TRBD2 | 15
CASSSETGGGYTF | TGTGCCAGCAGCTCAGAGACAGGGGGCGGCTACACCTTC | TRBJ1-2 | TRBV7-2 | - | TRBD1 | 13
CASRAWGGDQPQHF | TGTGCCAGCAGGGCATGGGGGGGGGATCAGCCCCAGCATTTT | TRBJ1-5 | TRBV6-5 | - | - | 14
CASSPDRGDGYTF | TGTGCCAGCAGCCCCGACAGGGGAGATGGCTACACCTTC | TRBJ1-2 | TRBV12-3/TRBV12-4 | - | TRBD1 | 13
CASSRGTGQETQYF | TGTGCCAGCAGCCGGGGGACTGGGCAAGAGACCCAGTACTTC | TRBJ2-5 | TRBV11-2 | - | - | 14
CSVRETGSNEQYF | TGCAGCGTTAGAGAGACAGGGTCTAACGAGCAGTACTTC | TRBJ2-7 | TRBV29-1 | - | TRBD1 | 13
CASSPMTITEAFF | TGTGCCAGCTCACCGATGACAATCACTGAAGCTTTCTTT | TRBJ1-1 | TRBV18 | - | - | 13
CASSSKGLAGNEQFF | TGTGCCAGCAGCTCCAAAGGACTAGCGGGGAATGAGCAGTTCTTC | TRBJ2-1 | TRBV5-4 | once | TRBD2 | 15
CASSGGTSGVTDTQYF | TGTGCCAGCAGCGGTGGGACTAGCGGAGTTACAGATACGCAGTATTTT | TRBJ2-3 | TRBV9 | - | TRBD2 | 16
CASSIPASGQGAYEQFF | TGTGCCAGTAGTATTCCAGCCTCCGGACAGGGGGCCTATGAGCAGTTCTTC | TRBJ2-1 | TRBV19 | - | TRBD1 | 17
CASSPTGTEAFF | TGTGCCAGCAGTCCTACGGGAACTGAAGCTTTCTTT | TRBJ1-1 | TRBV6-6 | - | - | 12
CASSSGTYQETQYF | TGTGCCAGCAGCTCAGGGACATACCAAGAGACCCAGTACTTC | TRBJ2-5 | TRBV7-2 | - | - | 14
CASSQDGRDHGYTF | TGTGCCAGCAGCCAAGATGGGAGGGACCATGGCTACACCTTC | TRBJ1-2 | TRBV3-1/TRBV3-2 | - | - | 14
CASSLGVPRGGLPYNEQFF | TGTGCCAGCAGCTTGGGAGTTCCAAGGGGGGGACTACCCTACAATGAGCAGTTCTTC | TRBJ2-1 | TRBV5-5 | - | - | 19